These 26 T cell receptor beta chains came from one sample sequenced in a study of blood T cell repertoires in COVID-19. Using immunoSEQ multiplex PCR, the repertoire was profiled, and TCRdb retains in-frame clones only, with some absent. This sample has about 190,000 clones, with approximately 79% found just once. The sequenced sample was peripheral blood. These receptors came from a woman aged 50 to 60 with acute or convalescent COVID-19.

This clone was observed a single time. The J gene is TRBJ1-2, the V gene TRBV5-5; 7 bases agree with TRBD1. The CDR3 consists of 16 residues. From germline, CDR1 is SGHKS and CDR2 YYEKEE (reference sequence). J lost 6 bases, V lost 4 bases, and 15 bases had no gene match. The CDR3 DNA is TGTGCCAGCAGCACCTACTCCGACAGGGCCCTAAATGGCTACACCTTC. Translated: CASSTYSDRALNGYTF.

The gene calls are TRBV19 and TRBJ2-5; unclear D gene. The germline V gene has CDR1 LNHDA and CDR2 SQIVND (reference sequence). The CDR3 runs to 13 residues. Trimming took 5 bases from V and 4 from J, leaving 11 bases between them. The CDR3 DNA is TGTGCCAGTAGTGTAATAGCAACAGAGACCCAGTACTTC. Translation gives CASSVIATETQYF.

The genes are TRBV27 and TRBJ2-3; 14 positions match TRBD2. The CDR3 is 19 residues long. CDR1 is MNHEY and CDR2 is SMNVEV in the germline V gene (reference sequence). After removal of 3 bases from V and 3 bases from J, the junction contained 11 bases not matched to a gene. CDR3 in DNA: TGTGCCAGCAGTTTCCATATGGCGGGACTAGCGGGGGTGACAGATACGCAGTATTTT. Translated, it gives CASSFHMAGLAGVTDTQYF.

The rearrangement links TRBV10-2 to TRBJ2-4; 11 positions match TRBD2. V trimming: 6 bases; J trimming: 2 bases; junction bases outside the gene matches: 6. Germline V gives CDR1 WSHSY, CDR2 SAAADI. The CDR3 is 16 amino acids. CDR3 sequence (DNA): TGCGCCAGCAGATCTAGCGGGGGGATCACCAAAAACATTCAGTACTTC. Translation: CASRSSGGITKNIQYF.

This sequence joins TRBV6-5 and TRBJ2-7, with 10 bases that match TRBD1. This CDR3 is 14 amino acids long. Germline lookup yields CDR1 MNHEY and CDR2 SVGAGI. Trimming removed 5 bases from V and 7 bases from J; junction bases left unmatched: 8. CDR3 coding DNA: TGTGCCAGCAGTCGAGGGACAGGGGCGGGAGAGCAGTACTTC. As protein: CASSRGTGAGEQYF.

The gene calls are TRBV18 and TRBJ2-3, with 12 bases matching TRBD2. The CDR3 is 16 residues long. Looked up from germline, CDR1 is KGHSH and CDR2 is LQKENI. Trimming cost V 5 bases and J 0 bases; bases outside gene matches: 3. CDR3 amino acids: CASSSLAGGSTDTQYF. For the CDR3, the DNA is TGTGCCAGCTCATCCCTAGCGGGGGGGAGCACAGATACGCAGTATTTT.

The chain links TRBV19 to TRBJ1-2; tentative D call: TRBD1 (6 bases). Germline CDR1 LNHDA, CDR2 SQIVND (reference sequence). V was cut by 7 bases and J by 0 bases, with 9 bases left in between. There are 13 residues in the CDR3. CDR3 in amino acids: CASMDSPNYGYTF. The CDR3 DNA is TGTGCCAGTATGGACAGTCCTAACTATGGCTACACCTTC.

The CDR3 nucleotides read TGTGCCAGCAGCTTAGTTTCTAGCGGGACATCCTACGAGCAGTACTTC. It encodes CASSLVSSGTSYEQYF. This sequence joins TRBV7-2 and TRBJ2-7; 9 nucleotides align to TRBD2. The CDR3 contains 16 residues. Looked up from germline, CDR1 is SGHTA and CDR2 is FQGNSA. The ends lost 1 base at V and 1 base at J; junction bases unmatched: 5.

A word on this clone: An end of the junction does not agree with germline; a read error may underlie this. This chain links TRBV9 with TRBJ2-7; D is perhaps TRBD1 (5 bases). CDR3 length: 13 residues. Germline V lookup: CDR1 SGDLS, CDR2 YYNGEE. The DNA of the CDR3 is TGTGCCAGCAGCGTAGGCCTAACAGGAGCTATAAACTTC. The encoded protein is CASSVGLTGAINF.

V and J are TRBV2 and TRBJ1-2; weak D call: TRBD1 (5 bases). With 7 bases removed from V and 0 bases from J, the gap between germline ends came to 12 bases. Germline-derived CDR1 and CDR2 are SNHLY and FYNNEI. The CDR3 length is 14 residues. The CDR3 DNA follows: TGTGCCAGCATTCCAGGGCAATCTAACTATGGCTACACCTTC. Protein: CASIPGQSNYGYTF.

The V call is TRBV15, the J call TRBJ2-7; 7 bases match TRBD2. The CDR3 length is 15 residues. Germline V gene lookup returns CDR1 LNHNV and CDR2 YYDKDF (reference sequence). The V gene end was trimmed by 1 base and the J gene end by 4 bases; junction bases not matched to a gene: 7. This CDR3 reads CATSRAAGVRYEQYF. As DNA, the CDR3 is TGTGCCACCAGCAGAGCCGCGGGGGTAAGGTACGAGCAGTACTTC. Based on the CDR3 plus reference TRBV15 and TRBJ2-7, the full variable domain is DAMVIQNPRYQVTQFGKPVTLSCSQTLNHNVMYWYQQKSSQAPKLLFHYYDKDFNNEADTPDNFQSRRPNTSFCFLDIRSPGLGDTAMYLCATSRAAGVRYEQYFGPGTRLTVT.

The CDR3: CASSYSSWGGNYGYTF. The CDR3 DNA reads TGTGCCAGCAGTTACTCGTCATGGGGGGGGAACTATGGCTACACCTTC. V gene TRBV6-5 combines with J gene TRBJ1-2, with a tentative D call TRBD1 (5 bases). The CDR3 length is 16 residues. V gave up 0 bases and J gave up 2 bases, with 13 bases separating them. Germline CDR1 and CDR2: MNHEY and SVGAGI.

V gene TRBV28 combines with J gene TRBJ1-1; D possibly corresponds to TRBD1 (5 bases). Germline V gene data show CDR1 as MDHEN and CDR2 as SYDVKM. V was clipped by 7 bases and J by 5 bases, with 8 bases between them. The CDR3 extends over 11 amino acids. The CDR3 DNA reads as TGTGCCAGCACTAGGGGAACTGAAGCTTTCTTT. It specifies CASTRGTEAFF.

Here the CDR3 DNA reads TGTGCCATCAGTGGCCCGGGACAAACCTACAATGAGCAGTTCTTC. It yields the protein CAISGPGQTYNEQFF. This chain joins TRBV10-3 and TRBJ2-1; possible D gene TRBD1, 6 bases. V lost 4 bases and J 2 bases, leaving 12 bases between the germline ends. This CDR3 has 15 residues. Germline V gives CDR1 ENHRY, CDR2 SYGVKD.

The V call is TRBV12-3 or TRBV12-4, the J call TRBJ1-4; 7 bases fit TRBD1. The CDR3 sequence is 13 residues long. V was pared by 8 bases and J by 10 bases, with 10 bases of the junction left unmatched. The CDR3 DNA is TGTGCCAGCTCTGACAGGGCGGGGGGAAAACTGTTTTTT. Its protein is CASSDRAGGKLFF.

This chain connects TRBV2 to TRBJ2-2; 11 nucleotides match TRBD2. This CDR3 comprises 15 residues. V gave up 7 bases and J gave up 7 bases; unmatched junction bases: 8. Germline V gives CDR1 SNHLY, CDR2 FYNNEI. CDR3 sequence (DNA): TGTGCCAGCAAACCTGTAGCGGGAGGGTTCGGGGAGCTGTTTTTT. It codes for CASKPVAGGFGELFF.

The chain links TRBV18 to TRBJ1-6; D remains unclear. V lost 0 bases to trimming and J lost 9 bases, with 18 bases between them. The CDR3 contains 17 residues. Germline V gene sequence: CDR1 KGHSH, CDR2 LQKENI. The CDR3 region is CASSPPSGAIGSSPLHF. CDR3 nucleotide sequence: TGTGCCAGCTCACCACCGAGCGGAGCCATAGGTAGTTCACCCCTCCACTTT.

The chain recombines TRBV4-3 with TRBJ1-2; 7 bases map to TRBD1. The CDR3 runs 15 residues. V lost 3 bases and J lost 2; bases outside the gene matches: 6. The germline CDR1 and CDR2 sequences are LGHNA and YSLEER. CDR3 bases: TGCGCCAGCAGCCAGCGACAGGGTACCAACTATGGCTACACCTTC. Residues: CASSQRQGTNYGYTF.

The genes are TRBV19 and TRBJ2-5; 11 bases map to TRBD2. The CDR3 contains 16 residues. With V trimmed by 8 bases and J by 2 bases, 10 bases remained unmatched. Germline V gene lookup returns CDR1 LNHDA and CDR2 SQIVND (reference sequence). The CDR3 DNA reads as TGTGCCAGTGCTGGGAAACTAGCGGGAGAACAAGAGACCCAGTACTTC. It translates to CASAGKLAGEQETQYF.

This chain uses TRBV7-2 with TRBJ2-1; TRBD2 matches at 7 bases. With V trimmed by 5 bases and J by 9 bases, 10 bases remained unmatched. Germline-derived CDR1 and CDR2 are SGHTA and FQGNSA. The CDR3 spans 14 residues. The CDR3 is CASSRAGLVSEQFF. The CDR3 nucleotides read TGTGCCAGCAGCCGGGCCGGACTAGTCAGTGAGCAGTTCTTC.

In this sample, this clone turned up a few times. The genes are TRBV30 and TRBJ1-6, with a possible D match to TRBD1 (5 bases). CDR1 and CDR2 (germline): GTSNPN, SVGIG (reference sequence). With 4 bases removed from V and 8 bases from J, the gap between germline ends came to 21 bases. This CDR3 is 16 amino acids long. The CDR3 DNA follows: TGTGCCTGGAAGGGGTTAGGCCTTTCTGGGGATTCACCCCTCCACTTT. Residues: CAWKGLGLSGDSPLHF.

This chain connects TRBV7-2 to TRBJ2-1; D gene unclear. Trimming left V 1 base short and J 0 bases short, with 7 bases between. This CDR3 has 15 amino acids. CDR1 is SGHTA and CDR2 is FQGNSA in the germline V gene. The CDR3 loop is CASSLGSSSYNEQFF. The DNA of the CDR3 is TGTGCCAGCAGCTTAGGGAGCAGCTCCTACAATGAGCAGTTCTTC.

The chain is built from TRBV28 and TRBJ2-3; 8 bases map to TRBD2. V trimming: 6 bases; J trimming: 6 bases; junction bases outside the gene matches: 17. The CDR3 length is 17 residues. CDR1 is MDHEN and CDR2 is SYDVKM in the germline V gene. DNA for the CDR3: TGTGCCAGCAGACAGACCTTAGCGGGACCGTGGCGGGATACGCAGTATTTT. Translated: CASRQTLAGPWRDTQYF.

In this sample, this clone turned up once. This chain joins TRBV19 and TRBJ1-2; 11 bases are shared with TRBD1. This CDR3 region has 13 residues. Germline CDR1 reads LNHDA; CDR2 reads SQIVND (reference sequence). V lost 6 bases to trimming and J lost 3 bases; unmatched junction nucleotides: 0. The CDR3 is CASRGQGDYGYTF. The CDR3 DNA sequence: TGTGCCAGTAGGGGACAGGGGGACTATGGCTACACCTTC.

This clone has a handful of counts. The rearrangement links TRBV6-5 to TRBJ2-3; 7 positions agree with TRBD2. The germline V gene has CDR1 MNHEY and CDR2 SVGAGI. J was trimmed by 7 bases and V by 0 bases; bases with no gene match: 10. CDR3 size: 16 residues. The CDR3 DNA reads TGTGCCAGCAGTTACTCGCGAAAACGGGAGGCCAATACGCAGTATTTT. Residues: CASSYSRKREANTQYF.

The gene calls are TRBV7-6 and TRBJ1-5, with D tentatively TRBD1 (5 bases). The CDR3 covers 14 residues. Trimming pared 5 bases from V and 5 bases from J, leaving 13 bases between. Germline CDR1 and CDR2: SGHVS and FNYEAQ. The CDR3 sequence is CASSPGTGDQPQHF. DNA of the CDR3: TGTGCCAGCAGCCCAGGGACGGGAGATCAGCCCCAGCATTTT. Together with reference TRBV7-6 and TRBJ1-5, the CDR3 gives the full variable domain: GAGVSQSPRYKVTKRGQDVALRCDPISGHVSLYWYRQALGQGPEFLTYFNYEAQQDKSGLPNDRFSAERPEGSISTLTIQRTEQRDSAMYRCASSPGTGDQPQHFGDGTRLSIL.